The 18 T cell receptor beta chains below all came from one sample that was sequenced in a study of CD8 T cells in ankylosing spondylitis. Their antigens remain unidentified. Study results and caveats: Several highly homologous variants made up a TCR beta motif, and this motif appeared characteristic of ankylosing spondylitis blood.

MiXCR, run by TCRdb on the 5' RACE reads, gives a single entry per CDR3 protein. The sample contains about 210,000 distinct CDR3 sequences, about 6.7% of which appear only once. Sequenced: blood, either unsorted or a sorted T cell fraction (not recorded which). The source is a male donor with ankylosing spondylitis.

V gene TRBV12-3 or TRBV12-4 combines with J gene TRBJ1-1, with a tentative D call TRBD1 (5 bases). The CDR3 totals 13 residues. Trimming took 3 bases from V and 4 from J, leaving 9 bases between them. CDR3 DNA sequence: TGTGCCAGCAGTTTCGTGGGGGGCACTGAAGCTTTCTTT. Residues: CASSFVGGTEAFF.

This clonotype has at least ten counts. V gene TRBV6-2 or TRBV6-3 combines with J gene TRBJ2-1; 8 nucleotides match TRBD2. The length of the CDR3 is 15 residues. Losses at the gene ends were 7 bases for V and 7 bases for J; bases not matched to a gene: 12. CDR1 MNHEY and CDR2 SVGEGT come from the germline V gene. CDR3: CASILGLAGLNEQFF. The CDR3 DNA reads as TGTGCCAGCATTCTAGGGCTAGCGGGCCTTAATGAGCAGTTCTTC.

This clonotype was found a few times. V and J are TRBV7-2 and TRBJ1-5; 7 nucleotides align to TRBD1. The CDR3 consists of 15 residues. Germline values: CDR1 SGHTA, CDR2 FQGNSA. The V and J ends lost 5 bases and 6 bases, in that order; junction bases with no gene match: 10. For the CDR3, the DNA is TGTGCCAGCAGCGTGAGGGACAGCCCGGTTCAGCCCCAGCATTTT. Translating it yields CASSVRDSPVQPQHF.

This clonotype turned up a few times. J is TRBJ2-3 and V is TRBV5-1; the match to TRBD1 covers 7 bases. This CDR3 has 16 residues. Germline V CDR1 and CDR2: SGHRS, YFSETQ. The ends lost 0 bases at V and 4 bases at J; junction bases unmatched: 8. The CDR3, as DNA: TGCGCCAGCAGCTTGGCCCACAGGGGTGAACCAGATACGCAGTATTTT. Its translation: CASSLAHRGEPDTQYF.

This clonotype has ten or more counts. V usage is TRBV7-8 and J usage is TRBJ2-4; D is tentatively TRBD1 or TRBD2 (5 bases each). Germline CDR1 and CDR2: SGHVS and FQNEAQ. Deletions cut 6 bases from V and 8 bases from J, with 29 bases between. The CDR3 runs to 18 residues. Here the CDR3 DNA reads TGTGCCAGCAGGGAGAGCAGTCGACAGTCCTGGGGGAAAGACATTCAGTACTTC. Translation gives CASRESSRQSWGKDIQYF.

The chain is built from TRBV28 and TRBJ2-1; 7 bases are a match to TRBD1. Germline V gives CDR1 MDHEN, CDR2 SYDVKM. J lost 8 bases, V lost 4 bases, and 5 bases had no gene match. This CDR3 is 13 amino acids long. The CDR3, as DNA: TGTGCCAGCAGTTCGACAGGGTACCATGAGCAGTTCTTC. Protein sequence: CASSSTGYHEQFF.

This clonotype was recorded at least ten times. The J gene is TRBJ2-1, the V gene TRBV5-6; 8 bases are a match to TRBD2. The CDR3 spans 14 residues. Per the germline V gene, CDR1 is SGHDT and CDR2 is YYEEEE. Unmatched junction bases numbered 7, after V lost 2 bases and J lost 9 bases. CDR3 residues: CASSFGLALVEQFF. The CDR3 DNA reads TGTGCCAGCAGCTTCGGACTAGCTTTAGTTGAGCAGTTCTTC. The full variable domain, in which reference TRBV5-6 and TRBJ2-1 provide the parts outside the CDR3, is DAGVTQSPTHLIKTRGQQVTLRCSPKSGHDTVSWYQQALGQGPQFIFQYYEEEERQRGNFPDRFSGHQFPNYSSELNVNALLLGDSALYLCASSFGLALVEQFFGPGTRLTVL.

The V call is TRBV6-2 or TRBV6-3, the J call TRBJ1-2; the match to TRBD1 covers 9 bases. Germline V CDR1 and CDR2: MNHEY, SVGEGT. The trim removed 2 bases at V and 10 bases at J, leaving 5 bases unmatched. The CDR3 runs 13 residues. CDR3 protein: CASSYAGQGVYTF. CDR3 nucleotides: TGTGCCAGCAGTTACGCGGGACAGGGCGTCTACACCTTC.

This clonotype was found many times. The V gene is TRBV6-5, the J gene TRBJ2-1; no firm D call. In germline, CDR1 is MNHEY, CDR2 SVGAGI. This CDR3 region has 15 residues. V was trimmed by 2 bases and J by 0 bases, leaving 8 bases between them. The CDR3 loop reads CASSYGSSSYNEQFF. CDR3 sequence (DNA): TGTGCCAGCAGTTACGGGTCGAGCTCCTACAATGAGCAGTTCTTC.

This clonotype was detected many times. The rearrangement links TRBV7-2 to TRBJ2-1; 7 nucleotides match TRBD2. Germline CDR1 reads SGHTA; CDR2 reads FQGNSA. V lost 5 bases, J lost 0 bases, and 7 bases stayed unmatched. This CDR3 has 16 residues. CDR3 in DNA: TGTGCCAGCAGCCCTGGACTAGTAGGCTCCTACAATGAGCAGTTCTTC. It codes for CASSPGLVGSYNEQFF.

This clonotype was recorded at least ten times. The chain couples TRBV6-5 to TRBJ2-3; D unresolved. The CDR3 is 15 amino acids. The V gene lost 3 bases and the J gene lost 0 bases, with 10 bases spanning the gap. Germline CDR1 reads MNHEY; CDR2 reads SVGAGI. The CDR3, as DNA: TGTGCCAGCAGTTATGGTGGATGGAGCACAGATACGCAGTATTTT. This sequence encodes CASSYGGWSTDTQYF.

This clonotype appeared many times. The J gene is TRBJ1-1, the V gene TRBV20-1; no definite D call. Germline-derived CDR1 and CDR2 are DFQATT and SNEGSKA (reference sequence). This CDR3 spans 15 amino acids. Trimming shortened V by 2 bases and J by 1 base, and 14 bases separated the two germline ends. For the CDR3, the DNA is TGCAGTGCTAGAAACCCCGGGAATTCGAACACTGAAGCTTTCTTT. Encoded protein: CSARNPGNSNTEAFF.

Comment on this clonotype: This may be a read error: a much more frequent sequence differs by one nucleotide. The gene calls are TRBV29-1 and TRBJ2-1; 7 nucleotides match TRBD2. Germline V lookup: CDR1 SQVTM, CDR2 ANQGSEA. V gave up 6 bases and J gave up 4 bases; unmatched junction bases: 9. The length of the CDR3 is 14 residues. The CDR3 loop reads CSVEGLTLYNEQFF. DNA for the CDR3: TGCAGCGTCGAGGGACTAACGTTATACAATGAGCAGTTCTTC.

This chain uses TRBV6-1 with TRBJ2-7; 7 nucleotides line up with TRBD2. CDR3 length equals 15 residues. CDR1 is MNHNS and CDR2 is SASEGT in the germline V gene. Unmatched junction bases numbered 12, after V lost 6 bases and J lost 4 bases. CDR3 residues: CASSPHPRGTYEQYF. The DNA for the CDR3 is TGTGCCAGCAGCCCCCACCCGCGGGGGACTTACGAGCAGTACTTC.

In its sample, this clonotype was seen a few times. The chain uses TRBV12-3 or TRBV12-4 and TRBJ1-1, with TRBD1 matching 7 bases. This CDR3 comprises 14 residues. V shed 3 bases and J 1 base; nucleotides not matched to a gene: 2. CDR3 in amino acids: CASSFGQANTEAFF. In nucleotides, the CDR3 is TGTGCCAGCAGTTTCGGACAGGCGAACACTGAAGCTTTCTTT.

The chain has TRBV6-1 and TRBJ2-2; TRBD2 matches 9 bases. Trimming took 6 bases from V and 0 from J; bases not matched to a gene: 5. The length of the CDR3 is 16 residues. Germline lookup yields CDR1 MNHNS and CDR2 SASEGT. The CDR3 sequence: CASRPLAGANTGELFF. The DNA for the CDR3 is TGTGCCAGCAGACCACTAGCGGGCGCGAACACCGGGGAGCTGTTTTTT.

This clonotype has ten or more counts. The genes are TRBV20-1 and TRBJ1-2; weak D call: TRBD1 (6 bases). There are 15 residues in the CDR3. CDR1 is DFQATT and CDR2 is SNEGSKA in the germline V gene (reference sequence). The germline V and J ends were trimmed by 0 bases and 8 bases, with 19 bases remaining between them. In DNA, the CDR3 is TGCAGTGCTAGAGACCGCCTCGCAGGGGTCTGGGGCTACACCTTC. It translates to CSARDRLAGVWGYTF.

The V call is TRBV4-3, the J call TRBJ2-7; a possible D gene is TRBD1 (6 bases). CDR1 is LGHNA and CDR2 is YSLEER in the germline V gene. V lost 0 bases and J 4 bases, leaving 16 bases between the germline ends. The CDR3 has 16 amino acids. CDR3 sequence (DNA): TGCGCCAGCAGCCAAGATACGAGGACAGCAAGTTACGAGCAGTACTTC. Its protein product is CASSQDTRTASYEQYF.